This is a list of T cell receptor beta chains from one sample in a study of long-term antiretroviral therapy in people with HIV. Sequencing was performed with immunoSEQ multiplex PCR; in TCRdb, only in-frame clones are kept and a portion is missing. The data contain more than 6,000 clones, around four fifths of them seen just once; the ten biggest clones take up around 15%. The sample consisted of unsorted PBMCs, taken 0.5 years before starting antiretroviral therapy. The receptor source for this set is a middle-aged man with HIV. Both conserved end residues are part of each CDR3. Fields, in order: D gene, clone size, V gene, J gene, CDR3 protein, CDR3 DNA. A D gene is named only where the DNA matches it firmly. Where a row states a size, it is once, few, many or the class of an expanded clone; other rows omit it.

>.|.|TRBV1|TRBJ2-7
CTSSQDRTGGLYEQYF
TGCACCAGCAGCCAAGATCGGACAGGGGGCCTCTACGAGCAGTACTTC
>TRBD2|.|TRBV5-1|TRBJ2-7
CASTDMTSGGVAYEQYF
TGCGCCAGCACCGACATGACTAGCGGGGGTGTTGCCTACGAGCAGTACTTC
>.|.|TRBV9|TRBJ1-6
CASSVGTNSPLHF
TGTGCCAGCAGCGTAGGAACGAATTCACCCCTCCACTTT
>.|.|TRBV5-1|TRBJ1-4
CASSLEADRLDEKLFF
TGCGCCAGCAGCTTGGAAGCAGACAGGTTGGATGAAAAACTGTTTTTT
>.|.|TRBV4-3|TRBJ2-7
CASSQEVSGLYEQYF
TGCGCCAGCAGCCAAGAGGTTAGCGGCCTCTACGAGCAGTACTTC
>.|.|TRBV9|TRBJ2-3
CASSGTATDTQYF
TGTGCCAGCAGCGGGACAGCCACAGATACGCAGTATTTT
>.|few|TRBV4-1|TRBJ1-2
CASSPPGDYGYTF
TGCGCCAGCAGCCCTCCAGGGGACTATGGCTACACCTTC
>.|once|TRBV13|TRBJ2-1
CASSLFSFPGQFF
TGTGCCAGCAGCTTATTTAGCTTTCCGGGGCAGTTCTTC
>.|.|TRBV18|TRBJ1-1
CASSLQGGTEAFF
TGTGCCAGCTCGCTACAGGGCGGCACTGAAGCTTTCTTT
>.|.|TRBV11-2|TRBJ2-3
CASSLGTDTQYF
TGTGCCAGCAGCTTAGGCACAGATACGCAGTATTTT
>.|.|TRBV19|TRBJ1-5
CASSGRQRNQPQHF
TGTGCCAGTAGTGGTCGCCAGCGCAATCAGCCCCAGCATTTT
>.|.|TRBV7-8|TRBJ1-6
CASSLASGTVPMALHF
TGTGCCAGCAGCTTAGCCTCCGGGACGGTCCCGATGGCCCTCCACTTT